This T cell receptor beta chain is drawn from a study of technical replicates of blood from a few donors listed by TCRdb under 2017. The CDR3 sequence holds 14 residues, the cysteine and phenylalanine included. Kept here is only the CDR3 DNA, which spans 42 bases and is read in frame from base 1. CDR1 and CDR2 were assigned from the germline V gene as SGHRS and YFSETQ. The junction carries 15 bases between V and J, which are trimmed by 5 bases and 4 bases respectively. Of note for this clone: It lacks a known antigen. No base quality information exists; no much larger clone differs at one position.

The method behind the library was the immunoSEQ multiplex PCR assay. TCRdb's version of the immuneACCESS table is confined to in-frame rearrangements and falls short of the full clone set. An unresolved V gene accounts for under half of the shortfall where checked; the remainder is of unknown origin. Within this sample are more than 65,000 clones, with 93% of them counted one time only. The ten largest clones take up approximately 0.4% of the sample. This sequence originates from a human donor in good health. The sequence joins TRBV5-1 to TRBJ1-1, with no confidently assigned D gene. Input material: T cells isolated from PBMCs. The nucleotides are TGCGCCAGCAGTCTGGCCTACTCGGGCACTGAAGCTTTCTTT. Its amino acids are CASSLAYSGTEAFF. This CDR3, with the reference TRBV5-1 and TRBJ1-1 proteins standing in past its ends, gives the full variable domain KAGVTQTPRYLIKTRGQQVTLSCSPISGHRSVSWYQQTPGQGLQFLFEYFSETQRNKGNFPGRFSGRQFSNSRSEMNVSTLELGDSALYLCASSLAYSGTEAFFGQGTRLTVV.